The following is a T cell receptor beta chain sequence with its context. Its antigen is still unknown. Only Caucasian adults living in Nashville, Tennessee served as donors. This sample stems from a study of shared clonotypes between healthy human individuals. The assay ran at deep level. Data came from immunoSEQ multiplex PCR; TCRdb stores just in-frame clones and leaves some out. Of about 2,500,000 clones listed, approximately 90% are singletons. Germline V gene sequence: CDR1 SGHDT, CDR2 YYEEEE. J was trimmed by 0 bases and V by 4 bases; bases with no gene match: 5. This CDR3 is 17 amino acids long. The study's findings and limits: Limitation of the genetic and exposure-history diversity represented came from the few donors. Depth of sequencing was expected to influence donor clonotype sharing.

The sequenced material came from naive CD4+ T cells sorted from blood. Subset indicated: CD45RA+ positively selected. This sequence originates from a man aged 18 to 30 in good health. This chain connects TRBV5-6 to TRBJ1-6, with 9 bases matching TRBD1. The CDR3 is CASSTDRGSSYNSPLHF. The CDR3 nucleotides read TGTGCCAGCAGCACCGACAGGGGGAGCTCCTATAATTCACCCCTCCACTTT.